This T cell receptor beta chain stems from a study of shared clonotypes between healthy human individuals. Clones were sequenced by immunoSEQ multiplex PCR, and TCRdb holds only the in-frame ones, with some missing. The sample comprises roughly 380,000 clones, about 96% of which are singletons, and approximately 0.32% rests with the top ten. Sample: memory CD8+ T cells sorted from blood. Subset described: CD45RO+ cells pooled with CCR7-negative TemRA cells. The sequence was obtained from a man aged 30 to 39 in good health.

In nucleotides, the CDR3 is TGTGCCAGCAGTGACGGACTAGCGGGAGCCGGGGAGCTGTTTTTT. It translates to CASSDGLAGAGELFF. The chain employs TRBV6-4 and TRBJ2-2; 13 bases agree with TRBD2. Germline V gives CDR1 MRHNA, CDR2 SNTAGT. This CDR3 is 15 amino acids long. The V segment lost 2 bases and the J segment 6 bases; nucleotides outside the gene matches: 0.